Following are 26 T cell receptor beta chains from one sample sequenced in a study of cytomegalovirus exposure and HLA in healthy donors. Primers for the PCR totalled 60 Vbeta and 13 Jbeta. The data were produced by immunoSEQ multiplex PCR, yet TCRdb's version contains in-frame clones alone and is incomplete. This sample has more than 95,000 clones; 81% occur once, and the top ten carry about 3.9%. Material for sequencing was PBMCs. These receptor sequences come from a woman in her 30s in good health and CMV-seronegative.

This clone showed up just once. The J gene is TRBJ1-5, the V gene TRBV19; D is undetermined. The CDR3 consists of 15 residues. CDR1 and CDR2 (germline): LNHDA, SQIVND (reference sequence). V lost 2 bases and J 0 bases, leaving 8 bases between the germline ends. The CDR3 reads CASSIWSDSNQPQHF. The CDR3 nucleotides are TGTGCCAGTAGTATATGGTCAGATAGCAATCAGCCCCAGCATTTT.

The chain joins TRBV27 to TRBJ2-5; 10 bases match TRBD1. The DNA matches TRBJ2-7 better at its end, which makes the J call doubtful. Per the germline V gene, CDR1 is MNHEY and CDR2 is SMNVEV (reference sequence). The CDR3 runs to 19 residues. CDR3 sequence reads: CASSLRTGGLLGGSYEQYF. The CDR3 bases are TGTGCCAGCAGTTTAAGGACAGGGGGTCTGCTTGGAGGCTCCTACGAGCAGTACTTC.

The V and J genes are TRBV28 and TRBJ2-7; 10 bases match TRBD1. There are 13 residues in the CDR3. CDR1 and CDR2 from the germline V gene are MDHEN and SYDVKM. The V and J ends lost 6 bases and 7 bases, in that order; junction bases with no gene match: 6. CDR3 amino acids: CASSQGQGREQYF. CDR3 bases: TGTGCCAGCAGCCAGGGACAGGGGAGGGAGCAGTACTTC.

The gene calls are TRBV5-1 and TRBJ2-7; D possibly corresponds to TRBD1 (6 bases). Trimming stripped 5 bases from V and 6 bases from J, with 15 bases between. Germline V gene data show CDR1 as SGHRS and CDR2 as YFSETQ. This CDR3 comprises 13 residues. The CDR3 sequence: CASSFDTGLEQYF. CDR3 DNA: TGCGCCAGCAGTTTTGATACAGGGCTCGAGCAGTACTTC. Looking up the rest from reference TRBV5-1 and TRBJ2-7 gives the full variable domain: KAGVTQTPRYLIKTRGQQVTLSCSPISGHRSVSWYQQTPGQGLQFLFEYFSETQRNKGNFPGRFSGRQFSNSRSEMNVSTLELGDSALYLCASSFDTGLEQYFGPGTRLTVT.

The chain uses TRBV7-8 and TRBJ2-1, with D tentatively TRBD2 (6 bases). The germline V gene has CDR1 SGHVS and CDR2 FQNEAQ. This CDR3 has 16 residues. V lost 1 base and J 2 bases, leaving 12 bases between the germline ends. The chain's CDR3 is CASSLETPGAYNEQFF. In DNA, the CDR3 is TGTGCCAGCAGCTTAGAAACCCCGGGGGCCTACAATGAGCAGTTCTTC.

CDR3 bases: TGTGCCAGCAGCTTAGTGGCAGCGGGCGTCTCCTACAATGAGCAGTTCTTC. This translates into CASSLVAAGVSYNEQFF. The genes are TRBV7-8 and TRBJ2-1, with D possibly TRBD2 on 6 matching bases. The germline V gene encodes CDR1 SGHVS and CDR2 FQNEAQ. The CDR3 runs to 17 residues. Trimming stripped 1 base from V and 0 bases from J, with 13 bases between.

This clone has only a few counts. V usage is TRBV5-1 and J usage is TRBJ2-3; TRBD2 might be the D (5 bases). The CDR3 has 15 amino acids. The V gene lost 0 bases and the J gene lost 0 bases, with 8 bases spanning the gap. Germline assignment: CDR1 SGHRS and CDR2 YFSETQ. This chain's CDR3 is CASSLGSVSTDTQYF. Here the CDR3 DNA reads TGCGCCAGCAGCTTGGGTAGCGTTAGCACAGATACGCAGTATTTT.

The rearrangement joins TRBV6-5 to TRBJ1-2, with TRBD1 identical over 9 bases. V shed 6 bases, J shed 5 bases, and the junction held 10 bases outside the gene matches. The CDR3 covers 15 residues. Germline V gene sequence: CDR1 MNHEY, CDR2 SVGAGI. The DNA of the CDR3 is TGTGCCAGCAGCCCTCCTGGACAGGGGAAATATGGCTACACCTTC. Its translation is CASSPPGQGKYGYTF.

This chain uses TRBV5-1 with TRBJ2-5, with no clear D. Germline CDR1 SGHRS, CDR2 YFSETQ. CDR3 length: 12 amino acids. Trimming left V 0 bases short and J 5 bases short, with 5 bases between. The CDR3 reads CASSLVRETQYF. The CDR3 DNA reads TGCGCCAGCAGCTTGGTGAGGGAGACCCAGTACTTC.

V is TRBV7-6 and J is TRBJ1-1, with 7 bases lining up with TRBD1. This CDR3 region has 14 residues. V gave up 5 bases and J gave up 3 bases; unmatched junction bases: 6. Per the germline V gene, CDR1 is SGHVS and CDR2 is FNYEAQ. CDR3: CASSPQGSDTEAFF. The CDR3 DNA follows: TGTGCCAGCAGCCCACAGGGGTCGGACACTGAAGCTTTCTTT.

The chain has TRBV9 and TRBJ2-1; weak D call: TRBD1 (6 bases). The CDR3 loop spans 14 amino acids. Between the trimmed V and J ends, which lost 3 bases and 6 bases, there was a span of 13 bases. Germline values: CDR1 SGDLS, CDR2 YYNGEE. In nucleotides, the CDR3 is TGTGCCAGCAGCGCATACCGGGACACCAATGAGCAGTTCTTC. Its translation: CASSAYRDTNEQFF.

This clone was seen more than once but under ten times. The rearrangement links TRBV19 to TRBJ2-1; 8 nucleotides line up with TRBD2. Germline V gene lookup returns CDR1 LNHDA and CDR2 SQIVND (reference sequence). The CDR3 has 11 residues. The V gene end was trimmed by 4 bases and the J gene end by 12 bases; junction bases not matched to a gene: 2. The CDR3 spells CASSTGTRQFF. The DNA of the CDR3 is TGTGCCAGTAGTACCGGGACTAGGCAGTTCTTC.

The genes are TRBV11-2 and TRBJ2-3; 8 nucleotides match TRBD2. Germline V gene sequence: CDR1 SGHAT, CDR2 FQNNGV. V was pared by 4 bases and J by 7 bases, with 13 bases of the junction left unmatched. The CDR3 contains 16 residues. This chain's CDR3 is CASSSSMAGGGNTQYF. The DNA for the CDR3 is TGTGCCAGCAGCTCATCCATGGCGGGAGGTGGGAATACGCAGTATTTT. Full variable domain (remainder filled in from reference TRBV11-2 and TRBJ2-3): EAGVAQSPRYKIIEKRQSVAFWCNPISGHATLYWYQQILGQGPKLLIQFQNNGVVDDSQLPKDRFSAERLKGVDSTLKIQPAKLEDSAVYLCASSSSMAGGGNTQYFGPGTRLTVL.

The chain uses TRBV19 and TRBJ1-5; D perhaps matches TRBD1 (5 bases). Germline values: CDR1 LNHDA, CDR2 SQIVND (reference sequence). The CDR3 sequence is 19 residues long. With 5 bases removed from V and 2 bases from J, the gap between germline ends came to 25 bases. CDR3 nucleotide sequence: TGTGCCAGTAGTCCCCCCCCCGGGCCCCGGGGGGGAGGCAATCAGCCCCAGCATTTT. Residues: CASSPPPGPRGGGNQPQHF. Supplemented by reference TRBV19 and TRBJ1-5, the full variable domain reads DGGITQSPKYLFRKEGQNVTLSCEQNLNHDAMYWYRQDPGQGLRLIYYSQIVNDFQKGDIAEGYSVSREKKESFPLTVTSAQKNPTAFYLCASSPPPGPRGGGNQPQHFGDGTRLSIL.

As regards this clone: A read error may account for a junction end that differs from germline. The rearrangement uses TRBV7-9 and TRBJ2-3, with TRBD1 as a possible D gene (6 bases). Germline V lookup: CDR1 SEHNR, CDR2 FQNEAQ (reference sequence). This CDR3 is built from 16 residues. The CDR3 DNA reads as TGTTCCAGCAGCTTAGGGGACACGCCTAGCACAGATACGCAGTATTTT. The encoded protein is CSSSLGDTPSTDTQYF.

The rearrangement joins TRBV27 to TRBJ2-7; D ambiguous. The germline V gene has CDR1 MNHEY and CDR2 SMNVEV (reference sequence). The CDR3 extends over 17 amino acids. The V gene lost 0 bases and the J gene lost 4 bases, with 19 bases spanning the gap. DNA for the CDR3: TGTGCCAGCAGTTTATCCCTTGCCGGCAGGTCGACGTACGAGCAGTACTTC. It encodes CASSLSLAGRSTYEQYF.

This chain uses TRBV6-5 with TRBJ2-7; D unresolved. The CDR3 is 12 amino acids. V lost 10 bases and J 2 bases, leaving 12 bases between the germline ends. Germline CDR1 reads MNHEY; CDR2 reads SVGAGI. The CDR3 coding sequence is TGTGCCACGAAGCCCCAACCCTACGAGCAGTACTTC. Translating it yields CATKPQPYEQYF.

About this clone: This specimen includes other DNA sequences encoding the same CDR3. The chain is built from TRBV9 and TRBJ2-7; no clear D. Deletions cut 0 bases from V and 2 bases from J, with 6 bases between. The CDR3 extends over 13 amino acids. From germline, CDR1 is SGDLS and CDR2 YYNGEE. The CDR3 is CASSVDSTYEQYF. The CDR3 nucleotides read TGTGCCAGCAGCGTAGACAGTACCTACGAGCAGTACTTC.

V and J are TRBV30 and TRBJ1-2; TRBD1 is a possible D gene (6 bases). CDR3 size: 13 residues. The V and J ends lost 2 bases and 5 bases respectively, with 12 bases between them. Germline values: CDR1 GTSNPN, CDR2 SVGIG (reference sequence). The CDR3 region is CAWSLTGGYGYTF. The DNA for the CDR3 is TGTGCCTGGAGTTTGACAGGAGGTTATGGCTACACCTTC. Full variable domain (rest looked up from reference TRBV30 and TRBJ1-2): SQTIHQWPATLVQPVGSPLSLECTVEGTSNPNLYWYRQAAGRGLQLLFYSVGIGQISSEVPQNLSASRPQDRQFILSSKKLLLSDSGFYLCAWSLTGGYGYTFGSGTRLTVV.

The gene calls are TRBV6-6 and TRBJ1-4, with D tentatively TRBD1 (6 bases). Germline V gene data show CDR1 as MNHNY and CDR2 as SVGAGI (reference sequence). The CDR3 runs to 14 residues. Trimming stripped 0 bases from V and 8 bases from J, with 10 bases between. For the CDR3, the DNA is TGTGCCAGCAGTTACTCCGGGACATCAGAAAAACTGTTTTTT. The encoded protein is CASSYSGTSEKLFF.

This rearrangement joins TRBV19 to TRBJ1-2, with TRBD1 identical over 7 bases. CDR1 and CDR2 (germline): LNHDA, SQIVND (reference sequence). The CDR3 is 15 residues long. Losses at the gene ends were 5 bases for V and 2 bases for J; bases not matched to a gene: 8. The CDR3 loop reads CASSGPGQNNYGYTF. The CDR3 region has the DNA TGTGCCAGTAGTGGACCGGGACAGAACAACTATGGCTACACCTTC.

The chain has TRBV28 and TRBJ2-7; 7 bases line up with TRBD2. V was pared by 5 bases and J by 5 bases, with 12 bases of the junction left unmatched. The CDR3 is 15 residues long. Germline CDR1 MDHEN, CDR2 SYDVKM. The CDR3 region has the DNA TGTGCCAGCAGTACTACGGGGGGTCGTAGCGACGAGCAGTACTTC. This translates into CASSTTGGRSDEQYF.

The V call is TRBV11-3, the J call TRBJ1-5; D gene uncertain. This CDR3 region has 15 residues. Trimming cost V 10 bases and J 2 bases, with 18 bases left between them. Germline lookup yields CDR1 SGHNT and CDR2 YENEEA. The CDR3 region is CAIQVGSNRNQPQHF. The CDR3 DNA reads as TGTGCCATCCAGGTGGGGAGTAATCGCAATCAGCCCCAGCATTTT.

This chain connects TRBV13 to TRBJ2-3, with D possibly matching TRBD1 (5 bases). Trimming stripped 0 bases from V and 2 bases from J, with 6 bases between. This CDR3 has 14 amino acids. The germline V gene has CDR1 PRHDT and CDR2 FYEKMQ (reference sequence). CDR3 region: CASSLGGVTDTQYF. The CDR3 region has the DNA TGTGCCAGCAGCTTAGGAGGGGTCACAGATACGCAGTATTTT.

This clone was picked up one time. The V call is TRBV5-6, the J call TRBJ1-5, with D tentatively TRBD1 (5 bases). The V gene's germline CDR1 is SGHDT and CDR2 YYEEEE. With 0 bases removed from V and 7 bases from J, the gap between germline ends came to 11 bases. CDR3 length: 14 residues. The CDR3 loop reads CASSLAGDGQPQHF. The CDR3 DNA reads as TGTGCCAGCAGCTTGGCGGGGGACGGCCAGCCCCAGCATTTT.

The V gene is TRBV5-4, the J gene TRBJ1-1, with no clear D. Germline V gene lookup returns CDR1 SGHNT and CDR2 YYREEE (reference sequence). Trimming left V 4 bases short and J 1 base short, with 11 bases between. The CDR3 covers 14 residues. CDR3 DNA sequence: TGTGCCAGCAGCCAACTCACAGCGAACACTGAAGCTTTCTTT. It encodes CASSQLTANTEAFF.